This is a list of T cell receptor beta chains from one sample in a study of blood T cell repertoires in COVID-19. TCRdb's copy holds only in-frame clones and misses some; the assay was immunoSEQ multiplex PCR. Of 37,000 or so clones in the sample, around 87% were seen once. Sequencing used peripheral blood. The receptor source for this set is a man in his sixties or seventies with acute or convalescent COVID-19. Both conserved end residues are part of each CDR3. D genes are given only for firm matches. Clone size is stated in some rows and not others, as once, few, many or a class when expanded.

CASRGVTGASYEQYF,TGCGCCAGCAGGGGGGTGACAGGGGCCTCCTACGAGCAGTACTTC,TRBV10-2,TRBJ2-7,TRBD1,NA
CASSPGETNYGYTF,TGTGCCAGCAGCCCCGGTGAAACTAACTATGGCTACACCTTC,TRBV28,TRBJ1-2,NA,NA
CATYSGGENTEAFF,TGTGCCACCTATTCCGGGGGGGAGAACACTGAAGCTTTCTTT,TRBV7-2,TRBJ1-1,NA,NA
CASSQDLSGGSPLHF,TGTGCCAGCAGCCAAGATCTATCAGGGGGCTCACCCCTCCACTTT,TRBV3-1/TRBV3-2,TRBJ1-6,TRBD1,NA
CASSLQGSSTDTQYF,TGTGCCAGCTCACTGCAGGGGTCTTCCACAGATACGCAGTATTTT,TRBV18,TRBJ2-3,NA,NA
CASSYGGRAGETQYF,TGTGCCAGCAGTTACGGGGGGAGGGCCGGGGAGACCCAGTACTTC,TRBV6-2/TRBV6-3,TRBJ2-5,TRBD2,NA
CAISDGQGDEAFF,TGTGCCATCAGTGACGGCCAGGGGGATGAAGCTTTCTTT,TRBV10-3,TRBJ1-1,TRBD1,NA
CASSIEGAVQGKNIQYF,TGTGCCAGCAGTATAGAAGGCGCTGTACAGGGCAAAAACATTCAGTACTTC,TRBV7-2,TRBJ2-4,NA,NA
CAGASFNEQFF,TGTGCCGGGGCCTCCTTCAATGAGCAGTTCTTC,TRBV30,TRBJ2-1,NA,NA
CATSSDSVGPQHF,TGTGCCACCAGCAGTGACTCGGTGGGGCCCCAGCATTTT,TRBV15,TRBJ1-5,NA,NA
CAWSVKQDMNTEAFF,TGTGCCTGGAGTGTTAAACAGGACATGAACACTGAAGCTTTCTTT,TRBV30,TRBJ1-1,NA,NA
CASSMVLNTEAFF,TGTGCCAGTAGTATGGTACTTAACACTGAAGCTTTCTTT,TRBV19,TRBJ1-1,NA,NA
CASSSGLAGVNEQFF,TGTGCCAGCAGCTCAGGACTAGCGGGAGTCAATGAGCAGTTCTTC,TRBV11-1,TRBJ2-1,TRBD2,NA
CASSLLGRANYGYTF,TGTGCCAGCAGCTTATTGGGGAGGGCTAACTATGGCTACACCTTC,TRBV7-9,TRBJ1-2,NA,NA
CASSLGTEDSPLHF,TGTGCCAGCAGCTTAGGGACAGAAGATTCACCCCTCCACTTT,TRBV7-6,TRBJ1-6,NA,NA
CASPDSLNTEAFF,TGTGCCAGCCCAGACAGCCTGAACACTGAAGCTTTCTTT,TRBV2,TRBJ1-1,NA,NA
CASRWEAHQPQHF,TGTGCCTCCCGATGGGAGGCGCACCAGCCCCAGCATTTT,TRBV30,TRBJ1-5,NA,NA
CASSLTTAEGYTF,TGTGCCAGCAGCTTGACGACGGCGGAGGGCTACACCTTC,TRBV7-9,TRBJ1-2,NA,NA
CASTSTDTLASPLHF,TGTGCCAGCACCTCCACGGACACCTTGGCTTCACCCCTCCACTTT,TRBV2,TRBJ1-6,NA,NA
CASSLAGGPFTGELFF,TGTGCCAGCAGCTTGGCGGGAGGGCCTTTTACCGGGGAGCTGTTTTTT,TRBV7-3,TRBJ2-2,TRBD2,once
CASGFIRTGWHEQYF,TGTGCCAGCGGATTCATTAGGACAGGGTGGCACGAGCAGTACTTC,TRBV28,TRBJ2-7,TRBD1,NA
CASSLFSAGGIDTQYF,TGTGCCAGCAGCTTATTCTCGGCGGGGGGGATAGATACGCAGTATTTT,TRBV11-2,TRBJ2-3,TRBD2,NA
CASSVVGGAYNEQFF,TGTGCCAGCAGCGTAGTCGGCGGGGCATACAATGAGCAGTTCTTC,TRBV9,TRBJ2-1,NA,NA
CASSLSRHEQYF,TGTGCCAGCAGCTTAAGCCGTCACGAGCAGTACTTC,TRBV7-2,TRBJ2-7,NA,few
CASSATGVNTEAFF,TGTGCCAGCAGTGCTACAGGGGTGAACACTGAAGCTTTCTTT,TRBV28,TRBJ1-1,TRBD1,NA
CASSPLSRRGNEQFF,TGTGCCAGCAGCCCCCTCTCTCGCAGGGGTAATGAGCAGTTCTTC,TRBV5-4,TRBJ2-1,NA,NA
CASGGLAGQETQYF,TGTGCCAGCGGCGGACTAGCGGGGCAAGAGACCCAGTACTTC,TRBV7-6,TRBJ2-5,TRBD2,NA
CASSSIGRSRRAQYF,TGTGCCAGCAGTTCGATCGGGAGGTCCAGACGTGCCCAGTACTTC,TRBV28,TRBJ2-5,TRBD2,NA
CAWAKYRGRDLDSPLHF,TGTGCCTGGGCGAAGTACAGGGGTCGTGATTTGGATTCACCCCTCCACTTT,TRBV30,TRBJ1-6,TRBD1,NA
CASSLVGGQAFF,TGTGCCAGCAGCTTAGTCGGGGGACAGGCTTTCTTT,TRBV7-6,TRBJ1-1,TRBD1,few
CASSVKESSYEQYF,TGTGCCAGCAGTGTAAAGGAGAGCTCCTACGAGCAGTACTTC,TRBV28,TRBJ2-7,NA,NA
CASSLAPGTPSSLHF,TGTGCCAGCAGCTTAGCGCCTGGGACACCCTCGTCCCTCCACTTT,TRBV7-9,TRBJ1-6,NA,NA
CASSLTVEAQPQHF,TGTGCCAGCAGCTTAACGGTCGAAGCTCAGCCCCAGCATTTT,TRBV7-2,TRBJ1-5,NA,NA
CAISSGSVYEQYF,TGTGCCATCAGTAGCGGGAGTGTCTACGAGCAGTACTTC,TRBV10-3,TRBJ2-7,TRBD2,NA
CASSLAGIDEKLFF,TGTGCCAGCAGCTTGGCAGGGATTGATGAAAAACTGTTTTTT,TRBV5-4,TRBJ1-4,NA,NA
CASTMGGDSYEQYF,TGTGCCAGTACCATGGGGGGGGATTCCTACGAGCAGTACTTC,TRBV19,TRBJ2-7,TRBD2,NA
CASSIGPGGRTGGYEQYF,TGTGCCAGTAGTATCGGGCCGGGAGGCCGCACGGGGGGCTACGAGCAGTACTTC,TRBV19,TRBJ2-7,TRBD2,once
CASSDGLADTQYF,TGTGCCAGCAGCGACGGACTTGCAGATACGCAGTATTTT,TRBV2,TRBJ2-3,NA,NA
CASSLLGRVAYNEQFF,TGCGCCAGCAGCTTGCTTGGCCGGGTGGCCTACAATGAGCAGTTCTTC,TRBV5-1,TRBJ2-1,NA,NA
CASSRSGTWGGELFF,TGTGCCAGCAGCCGCTCCGGGACTTGGGGCGGGGAGCTGTTTTTT,TRBV11-3,TRBJ2-2,NA,once
CASSPAAGLASGELFF,TGTGCCAGCTCACCTGCCGCTGGACTAGCGTCCGGGGAGCTGTTTTTT,TRBV18,TRBJ2-2,TRBD2,few